This paragraph reports one T cell receptor (beta chain). What it binds is not known. This CDR3 is 15 amino acids long. In germline, CDR1 is SGHDT, CDR2 YYEEEE. V lost 0 bases and J 7 bases, leaving 14 bases between the germline ends. This entry is derived from a study of T cell responses to AZD1222 COVID-19 vaccine. As for the study in general: Pooled samples include second doses given at about 4 or 12 weeks. General study points: Donors in the cohort were predominantly white British and more often female, and clonal diversity was possibly underestimated.

Data came from immunoSEQ multiplex PCR; TCRdb stores just in-frame clones and leaves some out. The profile shows about 130,000 clones, around 92% of them singletons. This TCR was recovered from an adult in good health. The J gene is TRBJ1-5, the V gene TRBV5-6; no definite D call. This specimen consisted of peripheral blood, obtained on day 0 of AZD1222 vaccination. This chain's CDR3 is CASSLGSSLAQPQHF. The CDR3 nucleotides are TGTGCCAGCAGCTTGGGTAGTTCCCTCGCCCAGCCCCAGCATTTT.